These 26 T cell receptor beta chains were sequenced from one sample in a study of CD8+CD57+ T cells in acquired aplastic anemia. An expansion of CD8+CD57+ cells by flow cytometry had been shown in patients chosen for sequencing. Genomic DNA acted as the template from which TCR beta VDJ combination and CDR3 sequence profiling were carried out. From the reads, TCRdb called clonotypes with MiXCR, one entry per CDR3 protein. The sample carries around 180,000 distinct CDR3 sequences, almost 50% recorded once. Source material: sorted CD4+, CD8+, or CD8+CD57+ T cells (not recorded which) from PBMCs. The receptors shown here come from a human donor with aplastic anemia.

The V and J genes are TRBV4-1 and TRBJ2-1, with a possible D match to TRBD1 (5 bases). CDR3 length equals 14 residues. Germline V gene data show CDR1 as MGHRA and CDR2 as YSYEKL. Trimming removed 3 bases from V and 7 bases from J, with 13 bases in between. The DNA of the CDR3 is TGCGCCAGCAGCCACCAACAAGGGGTAAATGAGCAGTTCTTC. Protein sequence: CASSHQQGVNEQFF.

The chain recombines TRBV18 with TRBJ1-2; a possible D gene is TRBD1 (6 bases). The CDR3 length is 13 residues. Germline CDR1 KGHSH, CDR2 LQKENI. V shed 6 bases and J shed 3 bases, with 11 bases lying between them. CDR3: CASSTGADYGYTF. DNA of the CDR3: TGTGCCAGCTCGACGGGGGCAGACTATGGCTACACCTTC. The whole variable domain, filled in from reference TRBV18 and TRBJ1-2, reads NAGVMQNPRHLVRRRGQEARLRCSPMKGHSHVYWYRQLPEEGLKFMVYLQKENIIDESGMPKERFSAEFPKEGPSILRIQQVVRGDSAAYFCASSTGADYGYTFGSGTRLTVV.

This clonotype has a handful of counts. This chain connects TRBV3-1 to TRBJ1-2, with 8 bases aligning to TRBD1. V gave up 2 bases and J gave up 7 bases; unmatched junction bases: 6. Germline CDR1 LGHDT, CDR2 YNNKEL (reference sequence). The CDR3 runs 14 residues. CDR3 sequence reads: CASSQRQGAGGYTF. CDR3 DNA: TGTGCCAGCAGCCAACGGCAGGGGGCGGGTGGCTACACCTTC. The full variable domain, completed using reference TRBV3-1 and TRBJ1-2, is DTAVSQTPKYLVTQMGNDKSIKCEQNLGHDTMYWYKQDSKKFLKIMFSYNNKELIINETVPNRFSPKSPDKAHLNLHINSLELGDSAVYFCASSQRQGAGGYTFGSGTRLTVV.

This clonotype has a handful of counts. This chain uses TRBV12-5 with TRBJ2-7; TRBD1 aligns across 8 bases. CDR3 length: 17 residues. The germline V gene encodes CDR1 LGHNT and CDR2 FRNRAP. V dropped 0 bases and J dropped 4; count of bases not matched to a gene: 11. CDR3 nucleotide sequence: TGTGCTAGTGGTTTGGTAACTGGACAGGGACAAGCATACGAGCAGTACTTC. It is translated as CASGLVTGQGQAYEQYF. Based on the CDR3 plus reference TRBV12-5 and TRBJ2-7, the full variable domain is DARVTQTPRHKVTEMGQEVTMRCQPILGHNTVFWYRQTMMQGLELLAYFRNRAPLDDSGMPKDRFSAEMPDATLATLKIQPSEPRDSAVYFCASGLVTGQGQAYEQYFGPGTRLTVT.

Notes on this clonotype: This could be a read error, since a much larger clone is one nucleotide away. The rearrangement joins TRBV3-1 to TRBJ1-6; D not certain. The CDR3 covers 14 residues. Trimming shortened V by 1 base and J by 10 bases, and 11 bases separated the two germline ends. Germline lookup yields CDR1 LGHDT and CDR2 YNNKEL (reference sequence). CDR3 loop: CASSQVCSGSPLHF. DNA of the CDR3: TGTGCCAGCAGCCAAGTGTGTTCAGGATCACCCCTCCACTTT.

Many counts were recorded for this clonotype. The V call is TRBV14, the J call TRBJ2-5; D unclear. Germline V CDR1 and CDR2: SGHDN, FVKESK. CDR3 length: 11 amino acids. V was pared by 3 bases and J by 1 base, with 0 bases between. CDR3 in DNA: TGTGCCAGCAGCCACCAAGAGACCCAGTACTTC. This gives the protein CASSHQETQYF.

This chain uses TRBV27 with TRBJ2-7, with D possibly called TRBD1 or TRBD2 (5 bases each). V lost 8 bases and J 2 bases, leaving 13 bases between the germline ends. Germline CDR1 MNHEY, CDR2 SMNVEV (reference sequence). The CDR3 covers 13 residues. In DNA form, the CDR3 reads TGTGCCAGCTCGGGACGAGATCCCTACGAGCAGTACTTC. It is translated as CASSGRDPYEQYF.

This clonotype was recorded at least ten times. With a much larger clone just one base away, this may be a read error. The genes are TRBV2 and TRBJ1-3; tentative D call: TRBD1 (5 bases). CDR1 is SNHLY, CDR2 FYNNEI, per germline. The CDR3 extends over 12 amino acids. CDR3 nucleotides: TGTGCCAGCACGGGGGATGGAAACACCCTATATTTT. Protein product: CASTGDGNTLYF.

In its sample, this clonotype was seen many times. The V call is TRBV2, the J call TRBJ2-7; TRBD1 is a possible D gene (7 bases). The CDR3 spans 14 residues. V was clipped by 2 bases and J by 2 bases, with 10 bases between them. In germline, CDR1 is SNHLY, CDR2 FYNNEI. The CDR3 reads CASSEQGGTYEQYF. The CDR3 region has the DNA TGTGCCAGCAGTGAACAGGGGGGCACCTACGAGCAGTACTTC.

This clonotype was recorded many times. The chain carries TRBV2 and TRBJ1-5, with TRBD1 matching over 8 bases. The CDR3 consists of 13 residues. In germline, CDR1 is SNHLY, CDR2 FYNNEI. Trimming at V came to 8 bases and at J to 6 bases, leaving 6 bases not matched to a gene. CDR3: CASLGQGTQPQHF. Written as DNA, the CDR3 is TGTGCCAGCCTCGGACAGGGTACTCAGCCCCAGCATTTT.

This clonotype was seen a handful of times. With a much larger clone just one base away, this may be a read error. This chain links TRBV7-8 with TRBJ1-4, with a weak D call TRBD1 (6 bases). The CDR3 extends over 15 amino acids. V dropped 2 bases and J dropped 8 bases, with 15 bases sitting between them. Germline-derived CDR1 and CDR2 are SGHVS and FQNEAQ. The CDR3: CASSLTSGVGEKLFF. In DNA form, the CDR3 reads TGTGCCAGCAGCTTAACGTCAGGGGTAGGAGAAAAACTGTTTTTT.

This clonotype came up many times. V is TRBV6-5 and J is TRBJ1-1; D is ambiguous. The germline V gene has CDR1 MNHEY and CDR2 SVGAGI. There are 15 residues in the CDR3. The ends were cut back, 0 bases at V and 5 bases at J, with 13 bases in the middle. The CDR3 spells CASSYSLSATTEAFF. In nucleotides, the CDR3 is TGTGCCAGCAGTTACTCCCTCTCCGCCACAACTGAAGCTTTCTTT.

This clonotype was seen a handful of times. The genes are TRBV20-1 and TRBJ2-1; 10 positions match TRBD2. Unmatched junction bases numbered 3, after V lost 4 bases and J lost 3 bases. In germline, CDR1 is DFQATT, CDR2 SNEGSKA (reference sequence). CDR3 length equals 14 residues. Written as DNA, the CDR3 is TGCAGTGCTACTAGCGGGGGTGACTACAATGAGCAGTTCTTC. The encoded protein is CSATSGGDYNEQFF.

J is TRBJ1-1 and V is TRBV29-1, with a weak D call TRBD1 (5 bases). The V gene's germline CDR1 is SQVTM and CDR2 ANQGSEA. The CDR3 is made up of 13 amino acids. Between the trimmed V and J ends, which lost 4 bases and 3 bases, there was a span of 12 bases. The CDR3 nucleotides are TGCAGCGTTGCGGGGGGTACGCACACTGAAGCTTTCTTT. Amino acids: CSVAGGTHTEAFF.

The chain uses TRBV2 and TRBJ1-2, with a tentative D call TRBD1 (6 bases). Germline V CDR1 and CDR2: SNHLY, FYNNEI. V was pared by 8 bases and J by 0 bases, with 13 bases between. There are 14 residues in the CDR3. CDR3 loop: CASGRTAANYGYTF. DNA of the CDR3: TGTGCCAGCGGCCGGACAGCAGCTAACTATGGCTACACCTTC.

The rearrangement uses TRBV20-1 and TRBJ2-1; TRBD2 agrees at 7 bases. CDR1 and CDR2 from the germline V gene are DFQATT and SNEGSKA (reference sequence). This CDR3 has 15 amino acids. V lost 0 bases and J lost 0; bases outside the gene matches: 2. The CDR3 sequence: CSARDPGGSYNEQFF. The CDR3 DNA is TGCAGTGCTAGAGATCCGGGGGGCTCCTACAATGAGCAGTTCTTC.

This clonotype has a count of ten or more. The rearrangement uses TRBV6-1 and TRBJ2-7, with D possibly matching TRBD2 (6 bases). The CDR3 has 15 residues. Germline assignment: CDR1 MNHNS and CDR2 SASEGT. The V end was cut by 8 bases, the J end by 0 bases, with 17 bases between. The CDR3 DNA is TGTGCCAGCGTCCCGCGCGGGGCGGGCTCCTACGAGCAGTACTTC. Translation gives CASVPRGAGSYEQYF.

The CDR3 loop is CASSLMAGETQYF. CDR3 in DNA: TGTGCCAGCAGCTTAATGGCAGGAGAGACCCAGTACTTC. The chain uses TRBV7-3 and TRBJ2-5; D uncertain. The CDR3 runs to 13 residues. V was cut by 1 base and J by 4 bases, with 7 bases left in between. The germline V gene encodes CDR1 SGHTA and CDR2 FQGTGA.

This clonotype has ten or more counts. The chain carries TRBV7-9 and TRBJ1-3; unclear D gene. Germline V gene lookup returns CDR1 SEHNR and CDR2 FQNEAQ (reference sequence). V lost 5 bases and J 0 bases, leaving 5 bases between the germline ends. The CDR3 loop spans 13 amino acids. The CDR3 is CASSQASGNTIYF. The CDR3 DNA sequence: TGTGCCAGCAGCCAAGCCTCTGGAAACACCATATATTTT. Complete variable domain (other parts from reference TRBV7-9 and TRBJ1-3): DTGVSQNPRHKITKRGQNVTFRCDPISEHNRLYWYRQTLGQGPEFLTYFQNEAQLEKSRLLSDRFSAERPKGSFSTLEIQRTEQGDSAMYLCASSQASGNTIYFGEGSWLTVV.

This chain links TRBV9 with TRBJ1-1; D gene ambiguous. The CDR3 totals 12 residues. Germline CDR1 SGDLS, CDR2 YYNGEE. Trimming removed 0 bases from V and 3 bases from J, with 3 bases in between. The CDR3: CASSVGDTEAFF. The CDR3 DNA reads TGTGCCAGCAGCGTAGGGGACACTGAAGCTTTCTTT.

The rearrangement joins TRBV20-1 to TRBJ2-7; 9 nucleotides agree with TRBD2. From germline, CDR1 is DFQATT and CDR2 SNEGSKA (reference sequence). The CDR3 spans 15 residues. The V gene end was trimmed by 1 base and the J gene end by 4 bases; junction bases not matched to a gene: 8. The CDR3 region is CSARVPSGASYEQYF. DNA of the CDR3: TGCAGTGCTAGAGTGCCTAGCGGGGCATCATACGAGCAGTACTTC.

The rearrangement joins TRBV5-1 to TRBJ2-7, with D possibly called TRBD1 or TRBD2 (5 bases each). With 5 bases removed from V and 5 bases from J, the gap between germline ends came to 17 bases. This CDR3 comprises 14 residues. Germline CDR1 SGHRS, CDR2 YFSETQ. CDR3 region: CASSTVGGQDEQYF. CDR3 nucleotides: TGCGCCAGCAGTACGGTTGGGGGTCAGGACGAGCAGTACTTC.

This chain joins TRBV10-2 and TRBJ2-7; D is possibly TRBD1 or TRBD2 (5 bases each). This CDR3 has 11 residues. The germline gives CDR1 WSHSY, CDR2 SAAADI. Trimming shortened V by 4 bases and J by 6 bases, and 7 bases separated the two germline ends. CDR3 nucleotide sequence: TGCGCCAGCAGTGGGGGGATCGAGCAGTACTTC. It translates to CASSGGIEQYF.

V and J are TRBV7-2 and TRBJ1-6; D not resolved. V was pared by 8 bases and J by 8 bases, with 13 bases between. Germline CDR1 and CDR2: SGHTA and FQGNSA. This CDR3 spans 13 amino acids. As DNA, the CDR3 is TGTGCCAGCGGCCTCTCTGGGGATTCACCCCTCCACTTT. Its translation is CASGLSGDSPLHF.

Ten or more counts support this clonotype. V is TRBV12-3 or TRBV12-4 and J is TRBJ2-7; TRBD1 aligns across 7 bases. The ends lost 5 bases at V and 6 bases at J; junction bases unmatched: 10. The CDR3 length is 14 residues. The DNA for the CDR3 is TGTGCCAGCAGTCAAACCGGGACAGCCTTCGAGCAGTACTTC. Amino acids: CASSQTGTAFEQYF.

The CDR3 coding sequence is TGTGCCAGCAGGGTGGACATGCCCGAAAAACTGTTTTTT. This encodes CASRVDMPEKLFF. J is TRBJ1-4 and V is TRBV2; D might be TRBD1 (5 bases). This CDR3 spans 13 amino acids. Trimming removed 6 bases from V and 8 bases from J, with 13 bases in between. From germline, CDR1 is SNHLY and CDR2 FYNNEI.